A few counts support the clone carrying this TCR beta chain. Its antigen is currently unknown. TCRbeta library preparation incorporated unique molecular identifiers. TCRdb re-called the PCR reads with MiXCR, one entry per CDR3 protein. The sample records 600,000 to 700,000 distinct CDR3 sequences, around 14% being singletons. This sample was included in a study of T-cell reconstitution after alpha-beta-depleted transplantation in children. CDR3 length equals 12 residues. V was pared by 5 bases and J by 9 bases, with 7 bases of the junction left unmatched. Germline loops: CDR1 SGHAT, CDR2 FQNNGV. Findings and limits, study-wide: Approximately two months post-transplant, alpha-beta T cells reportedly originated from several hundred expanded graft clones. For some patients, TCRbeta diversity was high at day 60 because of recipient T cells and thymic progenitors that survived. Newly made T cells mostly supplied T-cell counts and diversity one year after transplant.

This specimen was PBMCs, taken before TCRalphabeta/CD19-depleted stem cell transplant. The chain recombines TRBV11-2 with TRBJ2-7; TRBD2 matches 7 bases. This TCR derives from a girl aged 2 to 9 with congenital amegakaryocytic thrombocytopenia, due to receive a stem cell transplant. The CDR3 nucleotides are TGTGCCAGCAGCCCCCCCGGGGGGTGGCAGTACTTC. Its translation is CASSPPGGWQYF. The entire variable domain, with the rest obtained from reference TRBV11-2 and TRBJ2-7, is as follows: EAGVAQSPRYKIIEKRQSVAFWCNPISGHATLYWYQQILGQGPKLLIQFQNNGVVDDSQLPKDRFSAERLKGVDSTLKIQPAKLEDSAVYLCASSPPGGWQYFGPGTRLTVT.